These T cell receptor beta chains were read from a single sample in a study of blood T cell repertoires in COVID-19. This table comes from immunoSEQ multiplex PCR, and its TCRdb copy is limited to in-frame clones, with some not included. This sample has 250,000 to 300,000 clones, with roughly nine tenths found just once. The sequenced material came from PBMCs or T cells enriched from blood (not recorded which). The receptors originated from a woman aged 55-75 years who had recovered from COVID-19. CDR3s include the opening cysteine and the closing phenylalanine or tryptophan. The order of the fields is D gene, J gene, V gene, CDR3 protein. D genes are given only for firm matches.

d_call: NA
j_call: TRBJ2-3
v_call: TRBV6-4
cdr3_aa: CASSESPGTDTQYF

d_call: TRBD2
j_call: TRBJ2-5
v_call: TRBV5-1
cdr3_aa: CASNWLGGRRETQYF

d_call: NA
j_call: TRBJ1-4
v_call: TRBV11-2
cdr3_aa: CASSLSGVNEKLFF

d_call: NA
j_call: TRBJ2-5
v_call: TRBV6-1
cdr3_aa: CASSDPNQETQYF

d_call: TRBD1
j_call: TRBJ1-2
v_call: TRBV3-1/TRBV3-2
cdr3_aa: CASSQGQGYYGYTF

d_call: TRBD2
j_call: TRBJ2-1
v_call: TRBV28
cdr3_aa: CASSSEKFVAGGWNEQFF

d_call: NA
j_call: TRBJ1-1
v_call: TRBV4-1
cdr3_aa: CASSQEATYTEAFF

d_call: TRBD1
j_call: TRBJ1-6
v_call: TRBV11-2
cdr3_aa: CASSLGGTGYNSPLHF

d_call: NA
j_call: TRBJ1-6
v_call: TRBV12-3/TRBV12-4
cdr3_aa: CASRPRDSPLHF

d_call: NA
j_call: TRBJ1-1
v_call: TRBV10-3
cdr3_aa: CAIRTGEGNTEAFF

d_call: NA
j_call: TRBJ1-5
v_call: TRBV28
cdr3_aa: CASSFRLPQHF

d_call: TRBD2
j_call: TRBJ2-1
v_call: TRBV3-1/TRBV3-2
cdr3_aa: CASSQVGGRNYNEQFF

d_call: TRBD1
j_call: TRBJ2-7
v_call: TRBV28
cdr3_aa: CATEKQGRGEQYF

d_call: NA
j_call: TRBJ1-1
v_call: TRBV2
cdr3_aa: CASSDGGARLTEAFF

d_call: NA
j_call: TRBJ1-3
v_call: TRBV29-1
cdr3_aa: CSVVQDSSGNTIYF

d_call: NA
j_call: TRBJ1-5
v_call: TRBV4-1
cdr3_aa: CASSHRGGEGYQPQHF

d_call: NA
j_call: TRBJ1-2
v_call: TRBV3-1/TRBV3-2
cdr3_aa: CASSPRGVSDGYTF

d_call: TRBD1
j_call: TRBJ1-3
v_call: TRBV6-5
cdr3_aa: CASTTDRDSGNTIYF

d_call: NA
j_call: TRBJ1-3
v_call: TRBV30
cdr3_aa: CACLLRGAGNTIYF

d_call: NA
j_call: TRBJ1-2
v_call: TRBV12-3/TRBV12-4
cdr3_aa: CASSFGSDYGYTF

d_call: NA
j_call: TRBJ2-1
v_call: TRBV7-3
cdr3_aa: CASSSGNEQFF

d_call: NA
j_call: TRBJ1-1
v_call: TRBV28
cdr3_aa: CASSRQGRFAEAFF

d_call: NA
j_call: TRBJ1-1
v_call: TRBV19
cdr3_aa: CASSTGVRMNTEAFF

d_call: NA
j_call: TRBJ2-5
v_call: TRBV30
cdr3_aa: CAWSNKGGETQYF

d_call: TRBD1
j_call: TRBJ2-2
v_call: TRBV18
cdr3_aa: CASSPGQENTGELFF

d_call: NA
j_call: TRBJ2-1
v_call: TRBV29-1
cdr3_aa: CSVVSSYNEQFF

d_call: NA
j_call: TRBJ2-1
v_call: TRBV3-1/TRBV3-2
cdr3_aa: CASSQGLIYNEQFF

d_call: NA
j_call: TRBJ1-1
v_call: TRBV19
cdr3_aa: CASSIRAPSAEAFF

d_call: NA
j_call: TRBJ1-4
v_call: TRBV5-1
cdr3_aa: CASSLARQGGEKLFF

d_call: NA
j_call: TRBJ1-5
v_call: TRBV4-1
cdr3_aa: CASSQSDYSNQPQHF

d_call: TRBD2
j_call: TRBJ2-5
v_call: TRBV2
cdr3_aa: CASRGGPETQYF

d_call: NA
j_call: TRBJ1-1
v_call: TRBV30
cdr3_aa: CAWKVSQAAFF

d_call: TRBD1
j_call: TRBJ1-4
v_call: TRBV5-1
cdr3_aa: CASSHRTGQGREKLFF

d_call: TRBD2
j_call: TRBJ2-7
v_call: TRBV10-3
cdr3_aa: CAISEIAGGPSYEQYF

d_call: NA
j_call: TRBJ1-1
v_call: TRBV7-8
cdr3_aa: CASSLVTHRVTEAFF

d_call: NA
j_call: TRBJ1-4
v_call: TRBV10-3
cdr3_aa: CAISDPGLGNEKLFF

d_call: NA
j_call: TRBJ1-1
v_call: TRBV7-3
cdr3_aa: CASTGNTEAFF

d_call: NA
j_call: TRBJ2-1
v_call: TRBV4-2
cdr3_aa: CASSQDLAAWNEQFF

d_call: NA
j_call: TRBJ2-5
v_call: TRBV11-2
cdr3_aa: CASRTGTQVVAGETQYF

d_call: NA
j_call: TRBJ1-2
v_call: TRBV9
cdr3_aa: CASSVTAEPNYGYTF

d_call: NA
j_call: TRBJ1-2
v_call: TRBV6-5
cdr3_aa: CASSPPTGGYGYTF

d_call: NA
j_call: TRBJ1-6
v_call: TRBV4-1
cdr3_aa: CASSQVGLPSNSPLHF

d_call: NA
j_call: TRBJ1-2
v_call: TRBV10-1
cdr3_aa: CASSEQANYGYTF

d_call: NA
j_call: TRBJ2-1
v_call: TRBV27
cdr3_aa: CASSHRQALVTYNEQFF

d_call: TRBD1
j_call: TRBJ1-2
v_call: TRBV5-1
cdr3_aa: CASSLEATGGLGGYTF

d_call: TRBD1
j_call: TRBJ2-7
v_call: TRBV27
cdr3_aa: CASSSRQGSYEQYF

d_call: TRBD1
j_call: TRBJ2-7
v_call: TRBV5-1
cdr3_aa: CASSRGQGSSYEQYF